This T cell receptor (beta chain) was recovered during a study of PD-L1 blockade in urothelial cancer. The sample's time point: pretreatment peripheral blood. Sequencing was performed with immunoSEQ multiplex PCR; in TCRdb, only in-frame clones are kept and a portion is missing. Here the sample spans some 120,000 clones, roughly 83% being singletons. Per germline, CDR1 SGDLS and CDR2 YYNGEE. This CDR3 has 16 residues. V dropped 3 bases and J dropped 0; count of bases not matched to a gene: 7. This TCR was recovered from a man aged 50 to 60 with urothelial cancer. Specimen: PBMCs, collected around atezolizumab (anti-PD-L1) treatment. This chain connects TRBV9 to TRBJ2-3, with 7 bases matching TRBD2. CDR3 in DNA: TGTGCCAGCAGCGGGGGGAGCGGGATTAGCACAGATACGCAGTATTTT. Translating gives CASSGGSGISTDTQYF.